One and the same sample provided the 3 T cell receptor beta chains below, sequenced in a study of brain T cells in children with intractable seizures. Assay used: immunoSEQ multiplex PCR; TCRdb lists only in-frame clones, some missing. The sample has 110,000 or so clones; roughly 94% are singletons. Sequenced material: peripheral blood, taken at surgery. The origin of the receptors is a boy in the first two years of life with hemimegalencephaly and intractable seizures.

The rearrangement joins TRBV14 to TRBJ2-1; 7 bases are a match to TRBD2. Germline CDR1 is SGHDN and CDR2 is FVKESK. CDR3 length: 17 residues. The V segment lost 0 bases and the J segment 10 bases; nucleotides outside the gene matches: 15. The CDR3 DNA reads as TGTGCCAGCAGCCAAGACAGGAGCGTCACCCGAGCGGGGGAGCAGTTCTTC. It specifies CASSQDRSVTRAGEQFF.

The gene calls are TRBV29-1 and TRBJ2-1, with TRBD1 identical over 10 bases. CDR3 size: 15 residues. Trimming cost V 8 bases and J 5 bases; bases outside gene matches: 12. Germline CDR1 is SQVTM and CDR2 is ANQGSEA. The CDR3 loop is CSLSTDRGGNNEQFF. The CDR3 nucleotides are TGCAGCCTTTCAACGGACAGGGGGGGTAACAATGAGCAGTTCTTC.

The chain couples TRBV19 to TRBJ2-1; TRBD2 matches 16 bases. Germline CDR1 and CDR2: LNHDA and SQIVND (reference sequence). V dropped 6 bases and J dropped 0; count of bases not matched to a gene: 8. The CDR3 is made up of 19 amino acids. CDR3 bases: TGTGCCAGTAGGGGACTAGCGGGAGGGCCTGCGAGCTCCTACAATGAGCAGTTCTTC. This codes for CASRGLAGGPASSYNEQFF.